This is a list of T cell receptor beta chains from one sample in a study of CXCR3-negative and CXCR3-positive naive CD8 T cells. TCRdb re-called the 5' RACE reads; every CDR3 protein appears as one record, without DNA. This table lists around 80,000 distinct CDR3 sequences. The source material was naive CXCR3+ CD8+ T cells from blood. These receptors all stem from a human donor in good health. Some clones in this sample may be carry-over from other donors' samples. Both conserved end residues are part of each CDR3.

>TRBJ2-7|TRBV10-3
CAISEKLAGGPYEQYF
>TRBJ1-1|TRBV12-3/TRBV12-4
CASSLGQGSTEAFF
>TRBJ1-3|TRBV28
CASGARTGNTIYF
>TRBJ2-4|TRBV23-1
CASSQTPTVIAKNIQYF
>TRBJ1-2|TRBV13
CASSLLSVDYGYTF
>TRBJ2-1|TRBV19
CASSIEATDEQFF
>TRBJ2-7|TRBV19
CATGTLDYEQYF
>TRBJ2-4|TRBV6-5
CASSYSLTGDIQYF
>TRBJ1-2|TRBV18
CASSPDRGKGYTF
>TRBJ2-5|TRBV7-2
CASRGQGQETQYF
>TRBJ2-5|TRBV28
CASSFQAGEASNQETQYF
>TRBJ2-3|TRBV5-1
CASSSVGGSDTQYF
>TRBJ2-7|TRBV5-6
CASSPETGGGYEQYF
>TRBJ2-3|TRBV6-2/TRBV6-3
CASSSGTSSTDTQYF
>TRBJ2-2|TRBV2
CASSSLLRDTGELFF
>TRBJ2-1|TRBV29-1
CSVEDQLINEQFF
>TRBJ2-2|TRBV28
CASSPKPGLLIGELFF
>TRBJ1-2|TRBV21-1
CASSNPPGTRRGYTF
>TRBJ2-1|TRBV25-1
CASTPDRFYNEQFF
>TRBJ2-1|TRBV29-1
CSDLGDNEQFF
>TRBJ2-7|TRBV6-6
CASSSRQRGSYEQYF
>TRBJ2-1|TRBV24-1
CATSPGLEQFF
>TRBJ1-1|TRBV7-9
CASSLASRPGDEAFF
>TRBJ2-7|TRBV5-6
CASSAGTNYEQYF
>TRBJ1-1|TRBV4-3
CASSQEVWQGAFF
>TRBJ2-7|TRBV28
CAAGISYEQYF
>TRBJ2-1|TRBV19
CASSGWEEDNEQFF
>TRBJ2-1|TRBV5-4
CASSFPIAGSGEQFF
>TRBJ1-1|TRBV7-2
CASSLVSTNTEAFF